Reported below is one TCR beta chain. This CDR3 comprises 15 residues. Per the germline V gene, CDR1 is SGHRS and CDR2 is YFSETQ. V lost 1 base to trimming and J lost 5 bases, with 12 bases between them. Original processing notes: Reference gene primer amplification gave nucleated cell count estimates. Produced via immunoSEQ multiplex PCR; TCRdb's table is partial and in-frame only. D and trimming were read from the DNA, whereas the V and J calls and clone size are those reported in that table. The sample has more than 250,000 clones, approximately 88% seen once. These data are taken from a study of blood T cell repertoires in COVID-19. Whole-study context: PBMCs, B-cell-depleted T cells, or T cells were the source of the cDNA or gDNA that made up the material.

Source material: PBMCs or T cells enriched from blood (not recorded which). The V and J genes are TRBV5-1 and TRBJ1-4; tentative D call: TRBD1 (5 bases). The TCR was taken from a woman aged 40-49 years with acute COVID-19. DNA for the CDR3: TGCGCCAGCAGCTTGTATCTGGGGCCGAATGAAAAACTGTTTTTT. Translated, it gives CASSLYLGPNEKLFF. The whole variable domain, remainder taken from reference TRBV5-1 and TRBJ1-4, is KAGVTQTPRYLIKTRGQQVTLSCSPISGHRSVSWYQQTPGQGLQFLFEYFSETQRNKGNFPGRFSGRQFSNSRSEMNVSTLELGDSALYLCASSLYLGPNEKLFFGSGTQLSVL.